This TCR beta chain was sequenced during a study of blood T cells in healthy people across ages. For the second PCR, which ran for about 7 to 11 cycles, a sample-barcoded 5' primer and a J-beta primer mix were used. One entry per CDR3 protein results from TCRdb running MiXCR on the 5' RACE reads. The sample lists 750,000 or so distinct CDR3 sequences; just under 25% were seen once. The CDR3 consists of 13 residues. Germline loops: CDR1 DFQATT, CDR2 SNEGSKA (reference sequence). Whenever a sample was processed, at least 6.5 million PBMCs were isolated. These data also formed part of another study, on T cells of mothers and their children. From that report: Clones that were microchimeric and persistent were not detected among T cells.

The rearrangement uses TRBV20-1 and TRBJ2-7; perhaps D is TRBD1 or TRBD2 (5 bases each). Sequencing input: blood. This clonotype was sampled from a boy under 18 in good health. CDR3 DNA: TGCAGCGTTACCAGAGAACGAGGGGACGAGCAGTACTTC. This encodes CSVTRERGDEQYF.